Listed below are T cell receptor beta chains from one sample, sequenced in a study of blood T cell repertoires in COVID-19. The protocol was immunoSEQ multiplex PCR, while the TCRdb copy is restricted to in-frame clones and leaves out a portion. The table includes 270,000 or so clones, roughly 93% detected once. Sequencing was done on a sample of PBMCs or T cells enriched from blood (not recorded which). The receptors shown here come from a middle-aged woman with acute COVID-19. The CDR3 runs from the conserved cysteine through the conserved F or W.

v_gene	j_gene	CDR3aa
TRBV5-8	TRBJ1-1	CASSFPGLRRTEAFF
TRBV3-1/TRBV3-2	TRBJ2-2	CASRPGLAGTGELFF
TRBV30	TRBJ2-7	CAWGEQGLGSYEQYF
TRBV29-1	TRBJ1-2	CSVEENQGKSYGYTF
TRBV3-1/TRBV3-2	TRBJ2-1	CASSQDPPSPLAGGYNEQFF
TRBV9	TRBJ1-2	CASSVEQGRGYTF
TRBV5-4	TRBJ2-7	CASSLTGSYEQYF
TRBV11-2	TRBJ2-3	CASSLWSTGGDTQYF
TRBV10-3	TRBJ1-5	CAISGAGNQPQHF
TRBV27	TRBJ1-2	CASADRGNYGYTF
TRBV18	TRBJ2-5	CASSLTSPGRAGQETQYF
TRBV2	TRBJ1-5	CASKVDSGGNQPQHF
TRBV29-1	TRBJ1-1	CTFGGAEGEAFF
TRBV2	TRBJ1-5	CASSLGGGGSNQPQHF
TRBV7-2	TRBJ2-5	CASSLAGLAGRETQYF
TRBV18	TRBJ1-5	CASSRGGDGQPQHF